This entry lists 19 T cell receptor beta chains sequenced from one sample in a study of technical replicates of blood from several donors. Measured with immunoSEQ multiplex PCR; TCRdb has only the in-frame clones, and not every one. This repertoire shows 84,000 or so clones, 85% to 95% found once; its top ten account for approximately 0.27%. The material sequenced was T cells isolated from PBMCs. The receptor set was obtained from a human donor in good health.

The V call is TRBV7-2, the J call TRBJ2-5; the match to TRBD2 covers 8 bases. With 1 base clipped from V and 0 bases from J, the junction kept 7 bases outside the gene matches. The CDR3 consists of 17 residues. The germline CDR1 and CDR2 sequences are SGHTA and FQGNSA. The CDR3 sequence: CASSLVGTSLNQETQYF. CDR3 coding DNA: TGTGCCAGCAGCTTAGTAGGGACTAGTTTAAACCAAGAGACCCAGTACTTC.

The rearrangement uses TRBV6-1 and TRBJ2-1, with 7 bases that match TRBD1. Germline-derived CDR1 and CDR2 are MNHNS and SASEGT. V shed 3 bases, J shed 4 bases, and the junction held 9 bases outside the gene matches. CDR3 size: 16 residues. In nucleotides, the CDR3 is TGTGCCAGCAGTGACCAACCAATGACAGGGTACAATGAGCAGTTCTTC. Translated, it gives CASSDQPMTGYNEQFF.

CDR3 amino acids: CATSRGVQGEYQPQHF. DNA for the CDR3: TGTGCCACCAGCAGAGGAGTACAGGGGGAGTATCAGCCCCAGCATTTT. The chain uses TRBV15 and TRBJ1-5; 8 bases align to TRBD1. Per germline, CDR1 LNHNV and CDR2 YYDKDF (reference sequence). CDR3 length: 16 amino acids. The junction had 7 bases not matched to a gene; V was cut back by 1 base and J by 5 bases.

The CDR3 DNA follows: TGCGCCAGCAGTCGACTAGCGGGTGGGCAAGAGACCCAGTACTTC. Its translation is CASSRLAGGQETQYF. This sequence joins TRBV5-1 and TRBJ2-5; 10 bases match TRBD2. The V gene end was trimmed by 5 bases and the J gene end by 2 bases; junction bases not matched to a gene: 6. Germline V gives CDR1 SGHRS, CDR2 YFSETQ. There are 15 residues in the CDR3.

The V gene is TRBV29-1, the J gene TRBJ1-5, with 8 bases aligning to TRBD1. Germline values: CDR1 SQVTM, CDR2 ANQGSEA. The CDR3 totals 13 residues. The ends lost 4 bases at V and 3 bases at J; junction bases unmatched: 2. CDR3 residues: CSVGDRYNQPQHF. CDR3 DNA sequence: TGCAGCGTTGGGGACAGGTACAATCAGCCCCAGCATTTT.

This sequence joins TRBV27 and TRBJ1-1; 7 nucleotides align to TRBD1. The trim removed 4 bases at V and 5 bases at J, leaving 7 bases unmatched. This CDR3 has 14 residues. Germline CDR1 MNHEY, CDR2 SMNVEV (reference sequence). CDR3 in DNA: TGTGCCAGCAGTTATAGACAGGGAAGGACTGAAGCTTTCTTT. It encodes CASSYRQGRTEAFF.

The CDR3 here is CASWAVFPDTQYF. The CDR3 DNA reads as TGTGCCAGCTGGGCAGTATTCCCAGATACGCAGTATTTT. The V gene is TRBV27, the J gene TRBJ2-3, with unresolved D. Germline CDR1 and CDR2: MNHEY and SMNVEV (reference sequence). This CDR3 region has 13 residues. V dropped 8 bases and J dropped 4 bases, with 13 bases sitting between them.

The J gene is TRBJ2-1, the V gene TRBV10-1; 8 bases are shared with TRBD1. There are 15 residues in the CDR3. Trimming at V came to 1 base and at J to 6 bases, leaving 5 bases not matched to a gene. Germline CDR1 reads WNHNN; CDR2 reads SYGVQD (reference sequence). The CDR3 here is CASSEYGQGSNEQFF. The DNA for the CDR3 is TGCGCCAGCAGTGAGTACGGACAGGGCTCCAATGAGCAGTTCTTC.

The chain couples TRBV29-1 to TRBJ2-5; weak D call: TRBD2 (6 bases). V shed 4 bases and J shed 1 base, with 10 bases lying between them. The germline V gene encodes CDR1 SQVTM and CDR2 ANQGSEA. The CDR3 contains 13 residues. CDR3 nucleotides: TGCAGCGTTGTTGGGGGGATCCAAGAGACCCAGTACTTC. Its protein is CSVVGGIQETQYF.

In nucleotides, the CDR3 is TGTGCCAGCACCAAGGACTACTCCTACGAGCAGTACTTC. Protein product: CASTKDYSYEQYF. The V gene is TRBV6-5, the J gene TRBJ2-7; D is possibly TRBD2 (6 bases). The germline V gene has CDR1 MNHEY and CDR2 SVGAGI. This CDR3 spans 13 amino acids. Trimming took off 7 bases at V and 0 bases at J, with 10 bases between the two ends.

V usage is TRBV19 and J usage is TRBJ1-2; 12 bases agree with TRBD1. V shed 7 bases and J 13 bases; nucleotides not matched to a gene: 7. CDR1 and CDR2 (germline): LNHDA, SQIVND (reference sequence). CDR3 length equals 12 residues. The CDR3 DNA reads as TGTGCCAGTAACCCGGGACAGGGGGCTTCCACCTTC. Translated: CASNPGQGASTF.

This chain connects TRBV18 to TRBJ2-5, with TRBD2 matching over 7 bases. In germline, CDR1 is KGHSH, CDR2 LQKENI. V lost 3 bases and J lost 5; bases outside the gene matches: 3. The CDR3 sequence is 13 residues long. CDR3 bases: TGTGCCAGCTCACCCGGGGGGATGGAGACCCAGTACTTC. This translates into CASSPGGMETQYF.

This chain joins TRBV27 and TRBJ2-7; 9 positions match TRBD1. V lost 5 bases to trimming and J lost 6 bases; unmatched junction nucleotides: 14. CDR1 is MNHEY, CDR2 SMNVEV, per germline (reference sequence). This CDR3 contains 16 residues. In DNA form, the CDR3 reads TGTGCCAGCAGTAGACCAGGAGGGACAGGGCTTCCCGAGCAGTACTTC. Translated, it gives CASSRPGGTGLPEQYF.

The V call is TRBV29-1, the J call TRBJ2-5; the match to TRBD2 covers 12 bases. Per the germline V gene, CDR1 is SQVTM and CDR2 is ANQGSEA. CDR3 length: 14 amino acids. The ends lost 6 bases at V and 1 base at J; junction bases unmatched: 3. The CDR3 sequence: CSVPGLAGQETQYF. In DNA form, the CDR3 reads TGCAGCGTCCCGGGACTAGCGGGCCAAGAGACCCAGTACTTC.

This clone was counted only a few times. This rearrangement joins TRBV19 to TRBJ1-1; weak D call: TRBD1 (6 bases). The CDR3 sequence is 13 residues long. Per the germline V gene, CDR1 is LNHDA and CDR2 is SQIVND (reference sequence). With 6 bases removed from V and 12 bases from J, the gap between germline ends came to 20 bases. CDR3 loop: CASRSDLRTVTFF. The CDR3 coding sequence is TGTGCCAGTAGATCGGACCTCAGGACAGTGACTTTCTTT.

The chain links TRBV6-6 to TRBJ1-2; D is unclear. The germline V and J ends were trimmed by 9 bases and 2 bases, with 10 bases remaining between them. Germline V gene lookup returns CDR1 MNHNY and CDR2 SVGAGI (reference sequence). This CDR3 region has 12 residues. The CDR3 loop reads CASRGPNYGYTF. The CDR3 DNA sequence: TGTGCCAGTAGAGGGCCCAACTATGGCTACACCTTC.

The genes are TRBV5-1 and TRBJ2-1, with TRBD2 identical over 10 bases. Trimming cost V 4 bases and J 5 bases; bases outside gene matches: 3. This CDR3 is 14 amino acids long. Germline CDR1 and CDR2: SGHRS and YFSETQ. As DNA, the CDR3 is TGCGCCAGCAGCGCGGGACTAGCGAACAATGAGCAGTTCTTC. Translation gives CASSAGLANNEQFF.

The chain is built from TRBV14 and TRBJ1-1; no clear D. CDR1 is SGHDN and CDR2 is FVKESK in the germline V gene. Trimming removed 4 bases at V and 11 bases at J, with 17 bases between. There are 13 residues in the CDR3. The CDR3 here is CASSPREGGLAFF. As DNA, the CDR3 is TGTGCCAGCAGCCCACGGGAGGGTGGGTTGGCTTTCTTT.

V is TRBV29-1 and J is TRBJ2-2; D may be TRBD1 (6 bases). Per germline, CDR1 SQVTM and CDR2 ANQGSEA. The CDR3 is 14 amino acids. The V and J ends lost 4 bases and 5 bases respectively, with 14 bases between them. In DNA form, the CDR3 reads TGCAGCGTTGGCGGTACAGGGCTGACCGGGGAGCTGTTTTTT. Its protein product is CSVGGTGLTGELFF.